One sample yielded the 4 T cell receptor beta chains listed below, sequenced in a study of cytomegalovirus exposure and HLA in healthy donors. PCR used 60 Vbeta primers and 13 Jbeta primers. Using immunoSEQ multiplex PCR, the repertoire was profiled, and TCRdb retains in-frame clones only, with some absent. The table has under 250,000 clones, roughly 84% seen once. Sequenced input: PBMCs. Receptors were obtained from a girl aged 2 to 10 in good health and CMV-seronegative.

The chain recombines TRBV15 with TRBJ1-5; the D gene is possibly TRBD1 (6 bases). CDR3 length: 15 residues. The ends were cut back, 0 bases at V and 3 bases at J, with 9 bases in the middle. The germline V gene has CDR1 LNHNV and CDR2 YYDKDF (reference sequence). The CDR3 DNA is TGTGCCACCAGCAGAGAACAGGGCGCCAATCAGCCCCAGCATTTT. As protein: CATSREQGANQPQHF.

The chain is built from TRBV9 and TRBJ2-3; no clear D. Germline CDR1 is SGDLS and CDR2 is YYNGEE. The V end was cut by 0 bases, the J end by 2 bases, with 7 bases between. The CDR3 consists of 14 residues. This CDR3 is CASSVAGYTDTQYF. For the CDR3, the DNA is TGTGCCAGCAGCGTAGCCGGTTACACAGATACGCAGTATTTT.

The chain combines TRBV6-1 with TRBJ2-2; D remains unclear. Germline V CDR1 and CDR2: MNHNS, SASEGT. The V end was cut by 3 bases, the J end by 1 base, with 9 bases between. The CDR3 contains 15 residues. Here the CDR3 reads CASSDDAGNTGELFF. The CDR3 DNA follows: TGTGCCAGCAGTGATGATGCAGGGAACACCGGGGAGCTGTTTTTT.

This CDR3 reads CASSPPGDSYEQYF. The CDR3 nucleotides are TGTGCCAGCTCACCACCCGGGGATTCCTACGAGCAGTACTTC. The chain is built from TRBV18 and TRBJ2-7; the D gene is possibly TRBD2 (5 bases). The CDR3 extends over 14 amino acids. The ends were cut back, 0 bases at V and 1 base at J, with 7 bases in the middle. Germline values: CDR1 KGHSH, CDR2 LQKENI.